This T cell receptor beta chain was recorded in a study of blood T cell repertoires in COVID-19. Background on the study: T cells, B-cell-depleted T cells, or PBMCs provided the cDNA or gDNA that served as material.

Method: immunoSEQ multiplex PCR; TCRdb's copy keeps in-frame clones and lacks some. The sample holds approximately 220,000 clones, 86% seen once. The V and J ends lost 3 bases and 6 bases respectively, with 8 bases between them. The CDR3 spans 13 residues. Per germline, CDR1 MNHEY and CDR2 SMNVEV (reference sequence). Participants were aged roughly 18 to 95 years, lived in roughly 23 US areas, and enrolled virtually. The V and J genes are TRBV27 and TRBJ2-2, with a weak D call TRBD1 (5 bases). Sequenced input: PBMCs or T cells enriched from blood (not recorded which). The source is a woman aged 40 to 49 with acute COVID-19. The CDR3 coding sequence is TGTGCCAGCAGTTTCCAGGGTGCCGGGGAGCTGTTTTTT. This encodes CASSFQGAGELFF.